These 18 T cell receptor beta chains originate from one sample sequenced in a study of radiation and T cells in renal cell carcinoma. Sequencing used immunoSEQ multiplex PCR; TCRdb keeps in-frame clones, though not all of them. The sample carries roughly 75,000 clones, about 81% recorded once. Time point of the sample: blood 2 weeks post-SBRT. Treatment denoted: 15 Gy SBRT to primary tumor, nephrectomy 4 weeks later. Source: blood, taken from a patient whose treatment included radiotherapy and nephrectomy. These receptors originate from a man aged 55-75 years with renal cell carcinoma.

The rearrangement uses TRBV5-1 and TRBJ1-1; 8 nucleotides line up with TRBD1. The CDR3 consists of 14 residues. Germline values: CDR1 SGHRS, CDR2 YFSETQ. The V and J ends lost 0 bases and 4 bases, in that order; junction bases with no gene match: 2. The CDR3 is CASSLDGQGTEAFF. CDR3 sequence (DNA): TGCGCCAGCAGCTTGGACGGACAGGGCACTGAAGCTTTCTTT.

The chain couples TRBV10-3 to TRBJ2-1, with TRBD1 as a possible D gene (5 bases). Germline V gene data show CDR1 as ENHRY and CDR2 as SYGVKD. The CDR3 is made up of 16 amino acids. Trimming cost V 4 bases and J 2 bases, with 15 bases left between them. CDR3 amino acids: CAISGAVGPAYNEQFF. The CDR3 DNA follows: TGTGCCATCAGTGGGGCGGTGGGGCCAGCCTACAATGAGCAGTTCTTC.

Written as DNA, the CDR3 is TGTGCCAGTAGTAAGGAGGTAAAGGATCAGCCCCAGCATTTT. Its translation is CASSKEVKDQPQHF. The chain has TRBV19 and TRBJ1-5; D unresolved. CDR3 length: 14 amino acids. Germline loops: CDR1 LNHDA, CDR2 SQIVND (reference sequence). Trimming left V 4 bases short and J 5 bases short, with 12 bases between.

This chain joins TRBV28 and TRBJ1-2; no reliable D call. V shed 3 bases and J shed 6 bases, with 11 bases lying between them. The CDR3 is made up of 13 amino acids. CDR1 and CDR2 (germline): MDHEN, SYDVKM. In DNA, the CDR3 is TGTGCCAGCAGTTTTGTGCGAAGGCATGGCTACACCTTC. It encodes CASSFVRRHGYTF.

J is TRBJ2-7 and V is TRBV5-1, with 10 bases lining up with TRBD1. V shed 4 bases and J 5 bases; nucleotides not matched to a gene: 12. The CDR3 loop spans 16 amino acids. From germline, CDR1 is SGHRS and CDR2 YFSETQ. This chain's CDR3 is CASSRSGTGVANEQYF. The CDR3 DNA is TGCGCCAGCAGCCGGTCCGGGACAGGGGTAGCCAACGAGCAGTACTTC.

The rearrangement uses TRBV10-1 and TRBJ2-1; 9 bases match TRBD2. Trimming took 3 bases from V and 7 from J; bases not matched to a gene: 7. The CDR3 spans 15 residues. CDR1 is WNHNN, CDR2 SYGVQD, per germline (reference sequence). The CDR3 DNA sequence: TGCGCCAGCAGTGATAGCGGGAGCCTCTGGAATGAGCAGTTCTTC. This encodes CASSDSGSLWNEQFF.

The chain links TRBV19 to TRBJ2-1; 10 bases match TRBD1. This CDR3 is built from 19 residues. Germline values: CDR1 LNHDA, CDR2 SQIVND (reference sequence). The V segment lost 5 bases and the J segment 6 bases; nucleotides outside the gene matches: 19. CDR3 sequence (DNA): TGTGCCAGTAGTGCGACAGGGGGCGCTTGGGGGAGCGTCCCCAATGAGCAGTTCTTC. Amino acid sequence: CASSATGGAWGSVPNEQFF. Drawing the rest from reference TRBV19 and TRBJ2-1, the complete variable domain is DGGITQSPKYLFRKEGQNVTLSCEQNLNHDAMYWYRQDPGQGLRLIYYSQIVNDFQKGDIAEGYSVSREKKESFPLTVTSAQKNPTAFYLCASSATGGAWGSVPNEQFFGPGTRLTVL.

The count of this clone is one. The V call is TRBV6-7, the J call TRBJ1-2; D gene unclear. TRBV6-7 is an open reading frame whose function is uncertain. The CDR3 loop spans 10 amino acids. Trimming removed 6 bases at V and 7 bases at J, with 6 bases between. The CDR3, as DNA: TGTGCCAGCAGATACGGTGGCTACACCTTC. Protein: CASRYGGYTF.

This clone has only one observation. The V gene is TRBV30, the J gene TRBJ2-3; unclear D gene. Trimming took off 2 bases at V and 3 bases at J, with 6 bases between the two ends. Germline V lookup: CDR1 GTSNPN, CDR2 SVGIG (reference sequence). The CDR3 loop spans 12 amino acids. The CDR3 is CAWSTSTDTQYF. As DNA, the CDR3 is TGTGCCTGGAGTACGTCGACAGATACGCAGTATTTT.

This clone has only a few counts. The rearrangement joins TRBV18 to TRBJ1-1; D gene unclear. The CDR3 runs to 13 residues. CDR1 is KGHSH, CDR2 LQKENI, per germline. Trimming stripped 2 bases from V and 4 bases from J, with 8 bases between. The chain's CDR3 is CASSPGVGTEAFF. In nucleotides, the CDR3 is TGTGCCAGCTCACCAGGGGTTGGCACTGAAGCTTTCTTT.

Only a few counts were recorded for this clone. The rearrangement uses TRBV19 and TRBJ1-1; 9 bases fit TRBD1. Germline V CDR1 and CDR2: LNHDA, SQIVND (reference sequence). The CDR3 is 16 residues long. Trimming took 3 bases from V and 5 from J; bases not matched to a gene: 10. CDR3 region: CASSMTGGDLGTEAFF. In nucleotides, the CDR3 is TGTGCCAGTAGTATGACAGGGGGTGACTTGGGGACTGAAGCTTTCTTT.

The gene calls are TRBV7-8 and TRBJ2-7; D call uncertain. Germline V gives CDR1 SGHVS, CDR2 FQNEAQ. The CDR3 has 15 residues. V gave up 7 bases and J gave up 0 bases, with 16 bases separating them. The CDR3, as DNA: TGTGCCAGCACCCCCGGAGTACAGCCCTCCTACGAGCAGTACTTC. Amino acids: CASTPGVQPSYEQYF.

The genes are TRBV4-3 and TRBJ2-7; 8 nucleotides match TRBD1. V lost 0 bases to trimming and J lost 6 bases; unmatched junction nucleotides: 10. The germline V gene has CDR1 LGHNA and CDR2 YSLEER. The CDR3 spans 16 residues. The CDR3 nucleotides are TGCGCCAGCAGCCAAGATCTTACCAGGGGGCAAGGCGAGCAGTACTTC. Protein product: CASSQDLTRGQGEQYF.

This rearrangement joins TRBV27 to TRBJ1-5, with D hard to call. Germline-derived CDR1 and CDR2 are MNHEY and SMNVEV (reference sequence). This CDR3 is built from 13 residues. Trimming stripped 1 base from V and 5 bases from J, with 6 bases between. DNA for the CDR3: TGTGCCAGCAGTTTATATATGGATCAGCCCCAGCATTTT. Amino acid sequence: CASSLYMDQPQHF.

The chain recombines TRBV7-8 with TRBJ2-1, with D perhaps matching TRBD1 (6 bases). The CDR3 is 15 residues long. V was pared by 2 bases and J by 2 bases, with 10 bases between. CDR1 is SGHVS, CDR2 FQNEAQ, per germline. CDR3 nucleotide sequence: TGTGCCAGCAGCTTAACACAGGGACCCTACAATGAGCAGTTCTTC. Protein sequence: CASSLTQGPYNEQFF. The whole variable domain, remainder taken from reference TRBV7-8 and TRBJ2-1, is GAGVSQSPRYKVAKRGQDVALRCDPISGHVSLFWYQQALGQGPEFLTYFQNEAQLDKSGLPSDRFFAERPEGSVSTLKIQRTQQEDSAVYLCASSLTQGPYNEQFFGPGTRLTVL.

The rearrangement uses TRBV6-5 and TRBJ2-7, with D perhaps TRBD1 (6 bases). Trimming removed 4 bases at V and 5 bases at J, with 18 bases between. Germline CDR1 MNHEY, CDR2 SVGAGI. There are 15 residues in the CDR3. CDR3 residues: CASSLKGQGSHEQYF. Here the CDR3 DNA reads TGTGCCAGCAGTTTAAAGGGCCAGGGGAGCCACGAGCAGTACTTC.

The V gene is TRBV2, the J gene TRBJ1-1; TRBD1 is a possible D gene (5 bases). This CDR3 comprises 15 residues. In germline, CDR1 is SNHLY, CDR2 FYNNEI. V lost 6 bases and J lost 5, with 19 bases in between. The CDR3 sequence: CASRLQVAVRTEAFF. The CDR3 DNA reads TGTGCCAGCAGGCTACAGGTGGCGGTGAGGACTGAAGCTTTCTTT.

Of note for this clone: Within the sample, other DNA sequences also encode this same CDR3. The rearrangement joins TRBV7-7 to TRBJ2-5, with D perhaps TRBD1 (6 bases). From germline, CDR1 is SSHAT and CDR2 FNYEAQ (reference sequence). There are 14 residues in the CDR3. V was shortened by 5 bases and J by 1 base, with 11 bases between the two germline ends. The CDR3 spells CASSATGLQETQYF. The CDR3 DNA sequence: TGTGCCAGCAGCGCGACAGGCCTCCAAGAGACCCAGTACTTC.